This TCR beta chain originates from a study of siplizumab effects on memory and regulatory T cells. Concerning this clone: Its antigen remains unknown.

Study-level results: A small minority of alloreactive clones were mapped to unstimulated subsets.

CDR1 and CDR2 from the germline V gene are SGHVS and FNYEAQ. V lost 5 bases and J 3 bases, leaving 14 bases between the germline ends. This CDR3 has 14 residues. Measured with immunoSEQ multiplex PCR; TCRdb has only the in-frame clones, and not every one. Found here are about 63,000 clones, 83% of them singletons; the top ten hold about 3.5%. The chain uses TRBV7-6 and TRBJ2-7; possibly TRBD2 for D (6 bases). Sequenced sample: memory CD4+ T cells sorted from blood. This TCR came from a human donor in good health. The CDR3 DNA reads TGTGCCAGCAGCAAGAGGGAGGCCCACTACGAGCAGTACTTC. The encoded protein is CASSKREAHYEQYF.